This TCR beta chain was sequenced for a study of blood T cell repertoires in COVID-19. The data were produced by immunoSEQ multiplex PCR, yet TCRdb's version contains in-frame clones alone and is incomplete. The table includes about 380,000 clones, roughly 87% detected once. There are 13 residues in the CDR3. Trimming removed 6 bases at V and 2 bases at J, with 10 bases between. Germline V CDR1 and CDR2: SEHNR, FQNEAQ (reference sequence). The source is a woman aged 30 to 39 who had recovered from COVID-19. The chain uses TRBV7-9 and TRBJ1-2; D remains unclear. The sample was PBMCs or T cells enriched from blood (not recorded which). The CDR3 sequence is CASSPDINYGYTF. In DNA, the CDR3 is TGTGCCAGCAGTCCAGACATAAACTATGGCTACACCTTC.